These T cell receptor beta chains were read from a single sample in a study of blood T cell repertoires in COVID-19. Libraries were prepared by immunoSEQ multiplex PCR; TCRdb keeps only in-frame clonotypes and omits some of them. The data contain roughly 290,000 clones, 75% to 95% of them singletons. Sequencing used peripheral blood. Receptors originate from a woman aged 25 to 39 with COVID-19, enrolled during active disease. CDR3s include the opening cysteine and the closing phenylalanine or tryptophan. The D gene is left open where the match is weak.

D gene: .; J gene: TRBJ2-5; V gene: TRBV18; CDR3 DNA: TGTGCCAGCTCACCACCGACGCGGGTGGAGACCCAGTACTTC; CDR3 protein: CASSPPTRVETQYF
D gene: .; J gene: TRBJ1-1; V gene: TRBV6-1; CDR3 DNA: TGTGCCAGCAGTGAGCTGGGGGGGACGGCTGAAGCTTTCTTT; CDR3 protein: CASSELGGTAEAFF
D gene: TRBD2; J gene: TRBJ2-7; V gene: TRBV5-1; CDR3 DNA: TGCGCCAGCGGGCCCTGGGATGTACTAGCGGAAACCTACGAGCAGTACTTC; CDR3 protein: CASGPWDVLAETYEQYF
D gene: .; J gene: TRBJ1-2; V gene: TRBV25-1; CDR3 DNA: TGTGCCAGCAGTGGCGGATATGGCTACACCTTC; CDR3 protein: CASSGGYGYTF
D gene: .; J gene: TRBJ1-2; V gene: TRBV5-4; CDR3 DNA: TGTGCCAGCAGTACAGACGGTAACTATGGCTACACCTTC; CDR3 protein: CASSTDGNYGYTF
D gene: .; J gene: TRBJ1-2; V gene: TRBV19; CDR3 DNA: TGTGCCAGTAGTATTCAGGGGTATGGCTACACCTTC; CDR3 protein: CASSIQGYGYTF
D gene: TRBD2; J gene: TRBJ2-1; V gene: TRBV27; CDR3 DNA: TGTGCCAGCAGCCTTCAGAGCGGGGTTTACAATGAGCAGTTCTTC; CDR3 protein: CASSLQSGVYNEQFF
D gene: .; J gene: TRBJ2-3; V gene: TRBV15; CDR3 DNA: TGTGCCACCAGCAGAGATCACACAGATACGCAGTATTTT; CDR3 protein: CATSRDHTDTQYF
D gene: TRBD1; J gene: TRBJ1-1; V gene: TRBV18; CDR3 DNA: TGTGCCAGCTCACCGGACAGGACGAACACTGAAGCTTTCTTT; CDR3 protein: CASSPDRTNTEAFF
D gene: TRBD2; J gene: TRBJ2-1; V gene: TRBV11-2; CDR3 DNA: TGTGCCAGCAGCCCCCGGGTGGCGGGAGGAATCCTTGGGGCGAATGAGCAGTTCTTC; CDR3 protein: CASSPRVAGGILGANEQFF
D gene: TRBD2; J gene: TRBJ2-5; V gene: TRBV15; CDR3 DNA: TGTGCCACCAGCAGACAAAGCGGGGGTTTAGAGACCCAGTACTTC; CDR3 protein: CATSRQSGGLETQYF
D gene: .; J gene: TRBJ2-5; V gene: TRBV29-1; CDR3 DNA: TGCAGCGTTGAGGCCAAACAAGCGGAAGAGACCCAGTACTTC; CDR3 protein: CSVEAKQAEETQYF